What follows are 15 T cell receptor beta chains derived from one specimen sequenced in a study of tumor-infiltrating lymphocytes in oesophageal squamous cell carcinoma. TCRdb reprocessed the PCR reads with MiXCR, giving one entry per CDR3 protein. Here the sample spans over 9,500 distinct CDR3 sequences, around 50% being singletons. The sample taken for sequencing was esophageal tumor tissue. These receptors came from a male donor with esophageal squamous cell carcinoma.

This chain uses TRBV7-2 with TRBJ2-1, with 9 bases lining up with TRBD2. Near its end, the DNA agrees better with TRBJ2-7, so the J call may be wrong. The V gene's germline CDR1 is SGHTA and CDR2 FQGNSA. The CDR3 runs to 14 residues. The CDR3 sequence: CASSFASGDIGQYF. The CDR3 nucleotides read TGTGCCAGCAGCTTCGCTAGCGGGGATATAGGGCAGTACTTC.

The chain carries TRBV6-2 or TRBV6-3 and TRBJ2-1, with 12 positions matching TRBD2. Germline CDR1 and CDR2: MNHEY and SVGEGT. J gave up 7 bases and V 7 bases, and 5 bases lay outside the gene matches. The CDR3 length is 14 residues. The CDR3 sequence: CASISSGRGNEQFF. In DNA form, the CDR3 reads TGTGCCAGCATATCTAGCGGGAGGGGGAATGAGCAGTTCTTC.

On this clonotype itself: A read error is likely, as this CDR3 ends without the conserved phenylalanine or tryptophan. The DNA is omitted, as the CDR3 cannot be located on it reliably, and the CDR3 follows TCRdb's listing. The rearrangement uses TRBV7-2 and TRBJ2-3; TRBD2 was called by the table and not checked on the DNA. Germline CDR1 is SGHTA and CDR2 is FQGNSA. A total of 14 residues make up the CDR3, ends included. CDR3 residues: CASSPGLYGYTFGS.

The chain joins TRBV7-6 to TRBJ2-1; D not resolved. Trimming shortened V by 2 bases and J by 4 bases, and 6 bases separated the two germline ends. This CDR3 region has 13 residues. CDR1 is SGHVS and CDR2 is FNYEAQ in the germline V gene. In DNA, the CDR3 is TGTGCCAGCAGCTTAATGCAATACAATGAGCAGTTCTTC. Amino acids: CASSLMQYNEQFF.

The chain couples TRBV7-6 to TRBJ2-7, with TRBD1 matching over 9 bases. V lost 1 base to trimming and J lost 2 bases; unmatched junction nucleotides: 9. The CDR3 spans 17 residues. CDR1 and CDR2 from the germline V gene are SGHVS and FNYEAQ. The CDR3 sequence: CASSLVTGTGIPYEQYF. The CDR3 nucleotides are TGTGCCAGCAGCTTAGTTACCGGGACAGGGATCCCCTACGAGCAGTACTTC.

The chain links TRBV7-2 to TRBJ2-1, with 10 bases aligning to TRBD1. Unmatched junction bases numbered 6, after V lost 5 bases and J lost 5 bases. This CDR3 spans 15 amino acids. CDR1 is SGHTA, CDR2 FQGNSA, per germline. CDR3 region: CASSPQGQGHNEQFF. The DNA for the CDR3 is TGTGCCAGCAGCCCCCAGGGACAGGGGCACAATGAGCAGTTCTTC.

The chain couples TRBV11-2 to TRBJ1-6; 10 positions agree with TRBD1. This CDR3 contains 15 residues. Germline-derived CDR1 and CDR2 are SGHAT and FQNNGV. With 5 bases clipped from V and 6 bases from J, the junction kept 4 bases outside the gene matches. In DNA, the CDR3 is TGTGCCAGCAGCCGACAGGGGGCCAGTAATTCACCCCTCCACTTT. Translated, it gives CASSRQGASNSPLHF.

This chain links TRBV7-2 with TRBJ2-1; D not certain. The J call may be faulty, since TRBJ2-5 better matches the DNA end. CDR3 length: 14 residues. Germline V CDR1 and CDR2: SGHTA, FQGNSA. CDR3 coding DNA: TGTGCCAGCAGCCCCCCCCCGAATCAAGAGACCCAGTACTTC. Residues: CASSPPPNQETQYF.

The chain couples TRBV29-1 to TRBJ2-1, with D uncertain. Per the germline V gene, CDR1 is SQVTM and CDR2 is ANQGSEA. The CDR3 consists of 13 residues. V was clipped by 7 bases and J by 0 bases, with 10 bases between them. Here the CDR3 reads CSGRVGSYNEQFF. CDR3 nucleotides: TGCAGCGGCCGCGTTGGCTCCTACAATGAGCAGTTCTTC.

This clonotype was seen only a few times. CDR3 DNA sequence: TGTGCCAGCAGTTACATAGGGGATGAAGCTTTCTTT. It yields the protein CASSYIGDEAFF. The chain links TRBV6-6 to TRBJ1-1; D perhaps matches TRBD1 (5 bases). The CDR3 extends over 12 amino acids. Per germline, CDR1 MNHNY and CDR2 SVGAGI (reference sequence). Deletions cut 2 bases from V and 7 bases from J, with 8 bases between.

The J gene is TRBJ1-4, the V gene TRBV5-1, with 8 nucleotides matching TRBD1. CDR1 is SGHRS, CDR2 YFSETQ, per germline. V gave up 2 bases and J gave up 6 bases; unmatched junction bases: 3. The CDR3 totals 14 residues. Written as DNA, the CDR3 is TGCGCCAGCAGCTTACAGGGGGTGCATGAAAAACTGTTTTTT. Its protein product is CASSLQGVHEKLFF.

This clonotype was counted at least ten times. A single base separates this from a much larger clone, so it may be a read error. The rearrangement uses TRBV6-6 and TRBJ2-1; the D gene is possibly TRBD1 (5 bases). The closer fit of TRBJ2-7 to the DNA end suggests the J call may be wrong. CDR3 length equals 16 residues. Looked up from germline, CDR1 is MNHNY and CDR2 is SVGAGI (reference sequence). The CDR3 loop reads CASSYSSRARGNEQYF. The CDR3, as DNA: TGTGCCAGCAGTTACTCGAGCAGAGCTAGGGGCAATGAGCAGTACTTC.

The sample holds a few counts of this clonotype. CDR3 region: CASSVDSYQNEQYF. CDR3 nucleotide sequence: TGTGCCAGCAGCGTGGACAGTTATCAGAACGAGCAGTACTTC. The chain uses TRBV7-6 and TRBJ2-5, with D possibly being TRBD1 (6 bases). The DNA end lines up better with TRBJ2-7; the J call may be wrong. The CDR3 spans 14 residues. The germline V gene encodes CDR1 SGHVS and CDR2 FNYEAQ.

The chain joins TRBV7-6 to TRBJ2-1; 12 nucleotides match TRBD2. V lost 1 base, J lost 8 bases, and 3 bases stayed unmatched. The CDR3 spans 15 residues. Germline values: CDR1 SGHVS, CDR2 FNYEAQ. The CDR3: CASSLVTSGSDEQFF. For the CDR3, the DNA is TGTGCCAGCAGCTTAGTGACTAGCGGGAGTGATGAGCAGTTCTTC.

This clonotype appeared a few times. The rearrangement joins TRBV7-6 to TRBJ2-2; D is ambiguous. Trimming removed 5 bases at V and 6 bases at J, with 10 bases between. The CDR3 is 13 residues long. Germline assignment: CDR1 SGHVS and CDR2 FNYEAQ. The CDR3 DNA follows: TGTGCCAGCAGCAAACGGAATCCCGGGGAGCTGTTTTTT. It specifies CASSKRNPGELFF.